Sequencing of this T cell receptor beta chain was carried out in a study of blood T cell repertoires in COVID-19. Study context: Both acute and convalescent COVID-19 samples were obtained from the United States, Italy and Spain.

TCRdb keeps only in-frame clones here, not all; method: immunoSEQ multiplex PCR. The sample has under 200,000 clones; roughly four fifths are singletons. The germline gives CDR1 SGHVS, CDR2 FNYEAQ. This CDR3 has 16 residues. V was cut by 1 base and J by 7 bases, with 19 bases left in between. In this sample, this clone turned up once. This clonotype was obtained from a woman of 80 years or more with acute or convalescent COVID-19. The chain combines TRBV7-6 with TRBJ2-5, with D perhaps TRBD2 (6 bases). The sequenced sample was peripheral blood. CDR3 sequence (DNA): TGTGCCAGCAGCTTAGTCCCGCGACCTTCGCGGGGGACCCAGTACTTC. Translated: CASSLVPRPSRGTQYF.